This T cell receptor beta chain was sequenced for a study of cytomegalovirus exposure and HLA in healthy donors. Study-level points and caveats: Some public TCRs appeared in many individuals, while most sequences were rare. According to the study, roughly 160 TCR beta chains were cytomegalovirus-associated.

Germline V gives CDR1 LNHDA, CDR2 SQIVND (reference sequence). J lost 5 bases, V lost 1 base, and 3 bases had no gene match. The CDR3 sequence is 14 residues long. Comment on this clone: Antigen: not known.

Only in-frame clones appear in the TCRdb table, and some are missing; sequencing was by immunoSEQ multiplex PCR. The repertoire consists of roughly 130,000 clones, with about nine tenths occurring once and the leading ten covering roughly 3%. The source of this sequence is a man younger than 35 in good health and CMV-seronegative. The rearrangement links TRBV19 to TRBJ2-3; 7 bases agree with TRBD2. The sample taken for sequencing was PBMCs. CDR3 sequence (DNA): TGTGCCAGTAGTATAGTATCGGGGGGAGATACGCAGTATTTT. Its translation: CASSIVSGGDTQYF.